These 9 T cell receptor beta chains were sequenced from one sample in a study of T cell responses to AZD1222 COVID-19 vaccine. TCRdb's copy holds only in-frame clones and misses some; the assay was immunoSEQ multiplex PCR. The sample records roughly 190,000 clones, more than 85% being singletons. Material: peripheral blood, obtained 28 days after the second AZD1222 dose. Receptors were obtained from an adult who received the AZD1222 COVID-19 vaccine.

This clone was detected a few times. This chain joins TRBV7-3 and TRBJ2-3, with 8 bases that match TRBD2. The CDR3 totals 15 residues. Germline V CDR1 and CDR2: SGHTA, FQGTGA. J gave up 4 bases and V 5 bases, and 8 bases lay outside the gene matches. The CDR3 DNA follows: TGTGCCAGCAGCATGACTAGCGAACGGTCAGATACGCAGTATTTT. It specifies CASSMTSERSDTQYF.

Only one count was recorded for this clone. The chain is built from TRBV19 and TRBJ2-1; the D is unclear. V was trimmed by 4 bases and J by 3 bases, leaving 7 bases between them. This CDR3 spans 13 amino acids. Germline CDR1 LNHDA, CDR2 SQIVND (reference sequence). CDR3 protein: CASSTNFYNEQFF. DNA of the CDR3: TGTGCCAGTAGTACGAACTTCTACAATGAGCAGTTCTTC.

The CDR3 nucleotides are TGTGCCAGTAGTCGAACAGGGTCCCGCACAGATACGCAGTATTTT. It encodes CASSRTGSRTDTQYF. The chain employs TRBV19 and TRBJ2-3, with TRBD1 as a possible D gene (6 bases). The CDR3 is 15 amino acids. CDR1 is LNHDA, CDR2 SQIVND, per germline (reference sequence). V shed 5 bases and J shed 1 base, with 13 bases lying between them.

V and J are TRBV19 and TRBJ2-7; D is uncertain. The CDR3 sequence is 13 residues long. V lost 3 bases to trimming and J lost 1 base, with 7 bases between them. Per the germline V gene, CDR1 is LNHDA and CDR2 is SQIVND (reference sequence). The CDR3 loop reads CASSIRTSYEQYF. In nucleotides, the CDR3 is TGTGCCAGTAGTATTAGGACGTCCTACGAGCAGTACTTC.

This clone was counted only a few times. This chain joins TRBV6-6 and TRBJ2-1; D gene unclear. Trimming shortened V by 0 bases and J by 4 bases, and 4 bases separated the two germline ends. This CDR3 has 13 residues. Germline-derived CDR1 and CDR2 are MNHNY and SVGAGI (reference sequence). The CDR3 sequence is CASSYSEYNEQFF. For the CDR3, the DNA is TGTGCCAGCAGTTACTCCGAATACAATGAGCAGTTCTTC.

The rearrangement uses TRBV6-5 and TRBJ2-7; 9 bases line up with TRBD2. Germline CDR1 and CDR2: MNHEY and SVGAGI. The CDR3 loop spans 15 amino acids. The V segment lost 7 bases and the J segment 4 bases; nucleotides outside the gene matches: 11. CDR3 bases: TGTGCCAGCACCGATAGCGGGGGAATAGTTTACGAGCAGTACTTC. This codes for CASTDSGGIVYEQYF.

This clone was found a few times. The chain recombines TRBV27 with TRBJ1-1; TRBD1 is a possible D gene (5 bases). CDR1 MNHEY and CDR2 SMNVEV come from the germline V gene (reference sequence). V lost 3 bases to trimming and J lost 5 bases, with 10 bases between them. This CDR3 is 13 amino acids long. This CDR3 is CASSFTGDTEAFF. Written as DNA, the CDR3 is TGTGCCAGCAGTTTTACGGGGGATACTGAAGCTTTCTTT.

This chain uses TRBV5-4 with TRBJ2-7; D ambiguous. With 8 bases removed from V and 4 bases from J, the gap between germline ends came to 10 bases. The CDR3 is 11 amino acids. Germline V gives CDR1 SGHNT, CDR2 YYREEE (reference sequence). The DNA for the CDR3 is TGTGCCAGTCACGACTCTTACGAGCAGTACTTC. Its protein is CASHDSYEQYF. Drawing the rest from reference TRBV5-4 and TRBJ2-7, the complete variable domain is ETGVTQSPTHLIKTRGQQVTLRCSSQSGHNTVSWYQQALGQGPQFIFQYYREEENGRGNFPPRFSGLQFPNYSSELNVNALELDDSALYLCASHDSYEQYFGPGTRLTVT.

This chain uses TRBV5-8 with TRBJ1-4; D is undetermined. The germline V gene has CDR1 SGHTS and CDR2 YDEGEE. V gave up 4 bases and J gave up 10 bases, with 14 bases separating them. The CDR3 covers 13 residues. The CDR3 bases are TGTGCCAGCAGCGTCCGAGAGGGCGGAAAACTGTTTTTT. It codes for CASSVREGGKLFF.